Here is one TCR beta chain with its context. Its antigen is as yet unknown. Since all of the isolated RNA was reverse transcribed, expressed TCRB transcripts were what got sequenced. The repertoire was sequenced with immunoSEQ multiplex PCR; TCRdb's copy has only in-frame clones and lacks some. The sample yields about 300,000 clones, approximately 13% seen once. This entry comes from a study of beta chain features in type 1 diabetes. Study-wide results and limits: Within each of all four CD4+ subsets, Type 1 diabetes patients had TCRB CDR3s that were moderately but significantly shorter. PCR might favor shorter templates, but any such skew would affect patients and controls equally.

Sequencing was performed on naive CD4+ T cells from blood. This sequence originates from a woman between 18 and 30 years old with type 1 diabetes.

CDR3 bases: TGTGCCAGCAGTCCCCAGGGCACAGATACGCAGTATTTT. Its protein product is CASSPQGTDTQYF. This chain links TRBV28 with TRBJ2-3; D is ambiguous. The CDR3 spans 13 residues. Trimming stripped 5 bases from V and 1 base from J, with 7 bases between. The germline V gene encodes CDR1 MDHEN and CDR2 SYDVKM.